This record concerns one T cell receptor (beta chain) sequence. This clone was observed once. Its target antigen remains unknown. Nothing much larger sits one base from this clone, and base qualities are not available. In Seattle, one collaborating source enrolled patients while the infection was active and tracked those patients longitudinally over the course of disease. Whole blood was collected in K2EDTA tubes by collaborating institutions according to the institutions' own protocols. For TCRbeta analysis, collaborators shipped samples in one of three forms: frozen whole blood, isolated PBMCs, or DNA extracted from either of those sample types. These data belong to a study of blood T cell repertoires in COVID-19 (dated by TCRdb to about 2020). For context, the study as a whole: Collaborator samples came from the United States, Italy and Spain and covered acute and convalescent phases of COVID-19. The samples were drawn from two sources: the first 160 participants of the ongoing ImmuneRACE study, and 950 to 1,500 subjects contributed by 6 global collaborators. Subjects who had been exposed to COVID-19, were actively infected with it, or had recovered from it provided the deeply sampled blood TCRbeta repertoires that made up the dataset. The material from the prospective study consisted of cDNA or gDNA derived from T cells, B-cell-depleted T cells, or PBMCs. The repertoires were made available in a free public database intended to serve as a resource for research on the immune response to SARS-CoV-2. Where available, HLA class I and class II types were taken from metadata supplied by the sample provider and were not determined by assay-based typing. Sample metadata almost always included a de-identified subject ID, COVID-19 status, age in years and sex. Broad study findings and their caveats: Clinical and demographic metadata were provided uncurated, with the amount varying by source and participant.

TCRbeta CDR3 regions were amplified from genomic DNA using the immunoSEQ Assay, a bias-controlled multiplex PCR. Processing in the source paper ran as follows. The number of nucleated cells in each sample was estimated from the amplification of reference gene primers within the assay. To quantify the absolute abundance of each unique TCRbeta CDR3 rearrangement, sequence reads were collapsed and filtered. For each sample, productive Simpson clonality was calculated as the square root of Simpson's diversity index over productive rearrangements. The source is immuneACCESS, and TCRdb retained only in-frame sequences with V and J called. Part of the clones is not carried over; for the studies checked, unresolved V genes explain less than half of this, and the remainder is unexplained. Clone size and the V and J calls come from that table; the DNA yielded D and trimming. Here the sample has roughly 290,000 clones; 70% to 90% occur a single time. About 0.9% of the sample comes from the top ten.

Taken from cysteine to phenylalanine, the CDR3 has 18 residues. Kept here is only the CDR3 DNA, which spans 54 bases and is read in frame from base 1. The junction carries 21 bases between V and J, which are trimmed by 4 bases and 0 bases respectively. CDR1 and CDR2 are read off the germline V gene (reference sequence) as GTSNPN and SVGIG. The chain is encoded by TRBV30 joined to TRBJ2-2, with the D gene uncertain. This receptor was taken from a human donor with COVID-19, enrolled during active disease. The donor label of this sample is uncertain. The sample consisted of peripheral blood. The nucleotides are TGTGCCTGGACCGATAACCGAGGAGCCCGGGCGAACACCGGGGAGCTGTTTTTT. Its protein reads: CAWTDNRGARANTGELFF.